The next 22 T cell receptor beta chains were all read from a single sample in a study of blood T cells in healthy people across ages. Combining a sample-barcoded 5' primer with a J-beta primer mix, a second PCR ran for about 7 to 11 cycles. From the 5' RACE reads, TCRdb called clonotypes with MiXCR, one entry per CDR3 protein. The repertoire has fewer than 900,000 distinct CDR3 sequences, 35% to 40% of them found once; the top ten carry 10% to 15%. Sequencing input: blood. Every receptor here comes from a man between 18 and 35 years old in good health.

This clonotype was picked up many times. The chain is built from TRBV5-1 and TRBJ2-1, with TRBD1 matching 8 bases. In germline, CDR1 is SGHRS, CDR2 YFSETQ. There are 15 residues in the CDR3. V shed 6 bases, J shed 3 bases, and the junction held 8 bases outside the gene matches. CDR3 coding DNA: TGCGCCAGCACTACAAGGGACAGGCACTACAATGAGCAGTTCTTC. Its translation is CASTTRDRHYNEQFF.

This clonotype appeared a few times. DNA of the CDR3: TGCGCCAGCAGCCCGTGGGCTGAAAGTTCAGCGGGGGTCTATGAGCAGTACTTC. Translated, it gives CASSPWAESSAGVYEQYF. The genes are TRBV4-1 and TRBJ2-7, with 8 bases matching TRBD2. The J segment lost 7 bases and the V segment lost 4 bases, leaving 21 bases of the junction unmatched. The CDR3 spans 18 residues. CDR1 and CDR2 from the germline V gene are MGHRA and YSYEKL.

The J gene is TRBJ1-2, the V gene TRBV12-3 or TRBV12-4, with TRBD1 as a possible D gene (5 bases). This CDR3 region has 13 residues. V dropped 5 bases and J dropped 4 bases, with 11 bases sitting between them. The CDR3 DNA reads TGTGCCAGCAGTAAAGACAGTCGCTATGGCTACACCTTC. It yields the protein CASSKDSRYGYTF.

V and J are TRBV4-2 and TRBJ1-2; tentatively, D is TRBD1 (6 bases). V gave up 0 bases and J gave up 7 bases, with 15 bases separating them. CDR3 size: 15 residues. Germline-derived CDR1 and CDR2 are LGHNA and YNFKEQ. CDR3 residues: CASSQDGSGAGGYTF. CDR3 nucleotide sequence: TGTGCCAGCAGCCAAGATGGGTCGGGGGCCGGTGGCTACACCTTC.

The chain uses TRBV14 and TRBJ2-5; perhaps TRBD1 as D (7 bases). Trimming removed 5 bases at V and 1 base at J, with 14 bases between. Per germline, CDR1 SGHDN and CDR2 FVKESK. The CDR3 spans 15 residues. CDR3 sequence reads: CASSAGQSFQETQYF. CDR3 nucleotides: TGTGCCAGCAGCGCGGGACAGTCATTCCAAGAGACCCAGTACTTC.

This clonotype has only a few counts. This chain joins TRBV6-2 or TRBV6-3 and TRBJ2-2; D possibly corresponds to TRBD1 (5 bases). The germline V and J ends were trimmed by 10 bases and 3 bases, with 21 bases remaining between them. CDR3 size: 16 residues. The germline gives CDR1 MNHEY, CDR2 SVGEGT. The CDR3 nucleotides read TGTGCCACCCTACCGGTCCGGAAAGGGGACACCGGGGAGCTGTTTTTT. This translates into CATLPVRKGDTGELFF.

This chain links TRBV20-1 with TRBJ2-7; D is undetermined. Germline CDR1 DFQATT, CDR2 SNEGSKA (reference sequence). The CDR3 is 13 amino acids. V dropped 4 bases and J dropped 1 base, with 11 bases sitting between them. The CDR3 region is CSAIEDPSYEQYF. CDR3 DNA: TGCAGTGCTATCGAAGACCCTTCCTACGAGCAGTACTTC.

This clonotype was detected only a few times. This sequence joins TRBV5-1 and TRBJ2-5; D remains unclear. The CDR3 runs 16 residues. CDR1 is SGHRS, CDR2 YFSETQ, per germline. Trimming removed 0 bases at V and 1 base at J, with 13 bases between. The CDR3 protein is CASSLAGPVVQETQYF. CDR3 coding DNA: TGCGCCAGCAGCTTGGCGGGTCCCGTCGTCCAAGAGACCCAGTACTTC.

This clonotype was counted a few times. V gene TRBV7-2 combines with J gene TRBJ1-5, with no clear D. The CDR3 has 13 residues. Trimming shortened V by 6 bases and J by 4 bases, and 10 bases separated the two germline ends. Per germline, CDR1 SGHTA and CDR2 FQGNSA. The CDR3 DNA reads as TGTGCCAGCAGTGAGTGGGCTAATCAGCCCCAGCATTTT. Amino acids: CASSEWANQPQHF.

There are many counts of this clonotype. The chain links TRBV7-9 to TRBJ2-7; a possible D gene is TRBD1 (5 bases). V lost 3 bases and J 2 bases, leaving 11 bases between the germline ends. CDR3 size: 14 residues. Germline V gene lookup returns CDR1 SEHNR and CDR2 FQNEAQ (reference sequence). CDR3 region: CASSFYPGTYEQYF. In DNA, the CDR3 is TGTGCCAGCAGCTTCTATCCAGGGACCTACGAGCAGTACTTC.

As concerns this clonotype: An end of the junction does not agree with germline; a read error may underlie this. The rearrangement joins TRBV7-9 to TRBJ2-1, with D tentatively TRBD2 (5 bases). Germline loops: CDR1 SEHNR, CDR2 FQNEAQ (reference sequence). This CDR3 has 17 amino acids. CDR3 DNA: TGTGTCAGCACGGCTAGCCGGACCTTAGGCTCCTACAATGAGCAGTTCTTC. Translation gives CVSTASRTLGSYNEQFF.

CDR3 sequence reads: CASRLDFLSYEQYF. In DNA, the CDR3 is TGTGCCAGCAGACTGGACTTCCTCTCCTACGAGCAGTACTTC. The rearrangement joins TRBV6-5 to TRBJ2-7; D might be TRBD2 (5 bases). Germline V CDR1 and CDR2: MNHEY, SVGAGI. V lost 6 bases and J lost 0, with 12 bases in between. The CDR3 contains 14 residues.

DNA of the CDR3: TGCGCCAGCACGTCAGAGTTGGCCGGGGAGCTGTTTTTT. Translation gives CASTSELAGELFF. V gene TRBV5-1 combines with J gene TRBJ2-2; unclear D gene. The CDR3 has 13 residues. Germline CDR1 is SGHRS and CDR2 is YFSETQ. The ends were cut back, 6 bases at V and 6 bases at J, with 12 bases in the middle. Supplemented by reference TRBV5-1 and TRBJ2-2, the full variable domain reads KAGVTQTPRYLIKTRGQQVTLSCSPISGHRSVSWYQQTPGQGLQFLFEYFSETQRNKGNFPGRFSGRQFSNSRSEMNVSTLELGDSALYLCASTSELAGELFFGEGSRLTVL.

The chain employs TRBV30 and TRBJ2-1, with D uncertain. Germline CDR1 and CDR2: GTSNPN and SVGIG (reference sequence). This CDR3 comprises 12 residues. The germline V and J ends were trimmed by 2 bases and 4 bases, with 6 bases remaining between them. DNA of the CDR3: TGTGCCTGGAGTACCGGATACAATGAGCAGTTCTTC. Translating gives CAWSTGYNEQFF.

This clonotype was observed many times. The V and J genes are TRBV10-3 and TRBJ2-1; D is unresolved. The ends were cut back, 6 bases at V and 10 bases at J, with 13 bases in the middle. The germline gives CDR1 ENHRY, CDR2 SYGVKD. This CDR3 contains 12 residues. The CDR3 loop reads CAIRDRLGEQFF. For the CDR3, the DNA is TGTGCCATCAGGGATCGCCTGGGGGAGCAGTTCTTC.

This clonotype occurred a few times. The genes are TRBV7-9 and TRBJ2-5, with a tentative D call TRBD1 (6 bases). The CDR3 sequence is 14 residues long. Trimming shortened V by 2 bases and J by 5 bases, and 12 bases separated the two germline ends. Germline V CDR1 and CDR2: SEHNR, FQNEAQ (reference sequence). The CDR3 protein is CASSLSPGVETQYF. As DNA, the CDR3 is TGTGCCAGCAGCTTAAGTCCAGGGGTGGAGACCCAGTACTTC. Filled out from reference TRBV7-9 and TRBJ2-5, the complete variable domain reads DTGVSQNPRHKITKRGQNVTFRCDPISEHNRLYWYRQTLGQGPEFLTYFQNEAQLEKSRLLSDRFSAERPKGSFSTLEIQRTEQGDSAMYLCASSLSPGVETQYFGPGTRLLVL.

Remarks on this clonotype: A much larger clone sits a single nucleotide away, making a read error possible. The CDR3 reads CASRALWDEQFF. The CDR3 DNA is TGTGCCAGCAGAGCCCTCTGGGATGAGCAGTTCTTC. The J gene is TRBJ2-1, the V gene TRBV6-2 or TRBV6-3; D not certain. CDR3 length: 12 amino acids. Trimming pared 6 bases from V and 8 bases from J, leaving 11 bases between. Germline lookup yields CDR1 MNHEY and CDR2 SVGEGT.

This clonotype appeared a few times. The chain joins TRBV28 to TRBJ1-5; D unresolved. The CDR3 runs 14 residues. The ends were cut back, 5 bases at V and 7 bases at J, with 15 bases in the middle. Per germline, CDR1 MDHEN and CDR2 SYDVKM. This CDR3 reads CASSTTLFTQPQHF. The CDR3 DNA reads TGTGCCAGCAGTACCACCCTCTTTACCCAGCCCCAGCATTTT.

The table lists this clonotype with many counts. This sequence joins TRBV12-3 or TRBV12-4 and TRBJ2-3; 8 bases align to TRBD1. The ends lost 3 bases at V and 2 bases at J; junction bases unmatched: 7. CDR3 size: 16 residues. CDR3 nucleotides: TGTGCCAGCAGTTTCCCCGCGACAGGGGCCACAGATACGCAGTATTTT. Residues: CASSFPATGATDTQYF.

This sequence joins TRBV4-3 and TRBJ2-1; D is possibly TRBD1 or TRBD2 (5 bases each). The germline gives CDR1 LGHNA, CDR2 YSLEER. V was trimmed by 4 bases and J by 5 bases, leaving 12 bases between them. CDR3 length equals 14 residues. Here the CDR3 reads CASSLPGPDNEQFF. For the CDR3, the DNA is TGCGCCAGCAGCCTCCCGGGACCCGACAATGAGCAGTTCTTC.

This clonotype was detected only a few times. The chain employs TRBV4-1 and TRBJ1-2, with 7 bases matching TRBD1. CDR3 size: 12 residues. V shed 3 bases, J shed 13 bases, and the junction held 8 bases outside the gene matches. Germline V gene data show CDR1 as MGHRA and CDR2 as YSYEKL. CDR3 in amino acids: CASSQATGAPTF. CDR3 bases: TGCGCCAGCAGCCAGGCTACAGGGGCTCCCACCTTC.

This clonotype was counted many times. The chain carries TRBV29-1 and TRBJ1-2; 7 bases match TRBD1. Looked up from germline, CDR1 is SQVTM and CDR2 is ANQGSEA. V was pared by 7 bases and J by 4 bases, with 15 bases of the junction left unmatched. The CDR3 loop spans 15 amino acids. The CDR3 DNA reads TGCAGCGCCCCTGGGCGGACAGGCGATTCCTATGGCTACACCTTC. This codes for CSAPGRTGDSYGYTF.